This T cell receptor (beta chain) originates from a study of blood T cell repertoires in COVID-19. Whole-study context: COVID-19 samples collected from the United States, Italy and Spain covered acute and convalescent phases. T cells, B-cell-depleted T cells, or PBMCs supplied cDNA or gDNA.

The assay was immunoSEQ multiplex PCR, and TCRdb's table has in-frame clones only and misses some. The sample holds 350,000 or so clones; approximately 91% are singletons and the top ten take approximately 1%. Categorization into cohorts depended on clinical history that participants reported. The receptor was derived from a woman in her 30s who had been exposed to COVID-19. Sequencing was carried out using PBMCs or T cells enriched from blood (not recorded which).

CDR3 protein: CASSPPTRVLGEQYF. The CDR3 coding sequence is TGTGCCAGCTCACCACCGACCAGGGTTTTGGGCGAGCAGTACTTC. This chain uses TRBV18 with TRBJ2-7; weak D call: TRBD1 (5 bases). Germline values: CDR1 KGHSH, CDR2 LQKENI. The CDR3 contains 15 residues. The V gene lost 0 bases and the J gene lost 6 bases, with 15 bases spanning the gap.